The 16 T cell receptor beta chains below were found in one sample sequenced in a study of CD8+ T cells in alopecia areata. cDNA reverse transcribed from extracted RNA served as the sequencing template. Method: immunoSEQ multiplex PCR; TCRdb's copy keeps in-frame clones and lacks some. The table includes about 140,000 clones, 55% to 65% detected once. The source material was CD4+ T cells sorted from blood. These receptors originate from a human donor in good health.

This chain connects TRBV29-1 to TRBJ1-2, with 7 bases lining up with TRBD1. Germline-derived CDR1 and CDR2 are SQVTM and ANQGSEA. The CDR3 is made up of 12 amino acids. J lost 7 bases, V lost 3 bases, and 5 bases had no gene match. CDR3 protein: CSVDTGAAGYTF. The CDR3 coding sequence is TGCAGCGTTGATACAGGGGCGGCTGGCTACACCTTC.

This chain connects TRBV21-1 to TRBJ2-4. TRBV21-1 is termed a pseudogene. The CDR3 covers 16 residues. The CDR3 loop is CASSNGGRVAKNIQYF. CDR3 bases: TGTGCCAGCAGCAATGGGGGGCGAGTAGCCAAAAACATTCAGTACTTC.

This clone turned up a few times. The chain carries TRBV29-1 and TRBJ1-2; 7 bases are a match to TRBD1. The CDR3 is 12 amino acids. J lost 8 bases, V lost 6 bases, and 9 bases had no gene match. Germline CDR1 SQVTM, CDR2 ANQGSEA. CDR3 sequence reads: CSVAGQVGGYTF. In nucleotides, the CDR3 is TGCAGCGTAGCCGGACAGGTGGGCGGCTACACCTTC.

The gene calls are TRBV7-6 and TRBJ2-1; 7 bases align to TRBD2. From germline, CDR1 is SGHVS and CDR2 FNYEAQ. The V gene end was trimmed by 1 base and the J gene end by 5 bases; junction bases not matched to a gene: 8. This CDR3 region has 16 residues. For the CDR3, the DNA is TGTGCCAGCAGCTTAGGGGCGGGAGTCGGGGACAATGAGCAGTTCTTC. It translates to CASSLGAGVGDNEQFF.

The rearrangement joins TRBV5-1 to TRBJ1-4; TRBD1 might be the D (6 bases). The CDR3 totals 15 residues. Germline CDR1 is SGHRS and CDR2 is YFSETQ. V lost 0 bases and J 7 bases, leaving 13 bases between the germline ends. In DNA, the CDR3 is TGCGCCAGCAGCTTGGAGGGGGGCGCAGGTGAAAAACTGTTTTTT. Translating it yields CASSLEGGAGEKLFF.

This chain uses TRBV9 with TRBJ2-6; 8 bases agree with TRBD1. J gave up 0 bases and V 3 bases, and 5 bases lay outside the gene matches. There are 17 residues in the CDR3. Germline V gene data show CDR1 as SGDLS and CDR2 as YYNGEE. The DNA of the CDR3 is TGTGCCAGCAGCGCGACAGGGGTAGCCTCTGGGGCCAACGTCCTGACTTTC. Translating gives CASSATGVASGANVLTF. Full variable domain (rest looked up from reference TRBV9 and TRBJ2-6): DSGVTQTPKHLITATGQRVTLRCSPRSGDLSVYWYQQSLDQGLQFLIQYYNGEERAKGNILERFSAQQFPDLHSELNLSSLELGDSALYFCASSATGVASGANVLTFGAGSRLTVL.

The V call is TRBV5-1, the J call TRBJ2-6; perhaps TRBD2 as D (5 bases). V was pared by 7 bases and J by 2 bases, with 10 bases between. The CDR3 extends over 14 amino acids. Per the germline V gene, CDR1 is SGHRS and CDR2 is YFSETQ. In nucleotides, the CDR3 is TGCGCCAGCCATCCGAGGGCTGGGGCCAACGTCCTGACTTTC. Translating gives CASHPRAGANVLTF.

The rearrangement uses TRBV27 and TRBJ2-2; 8 nucleotides align to TRBD1. The V segment lost 3 bases and the J segment 7 bases; nucleotides outside the gene matches: 7. Germline CDR1 and CDR2: MNHEY and SMNVEV (reference sequence). This CDR3 comprises 15 residues. CDR3 sequence reads: CASSLGRGRFGELFF. The CDR3 DNA sequence: TGTGCCAGCAGTTTGGGCAGGGGGCGTTTCGGGGAGCTGTTTTTT.

The chain joins TRBV7-2 to TRBJ2-2; D gene ambiguous. Between the trimmed V and J ends, which lost 5 bases and 7 bases, there was a span of 11 bases. The CDR3 has 13 amino acids. CDR1 SGHTA and CDR2 FQGNSA come from the germline V gene. The CDR3 sequence: CASSPIRNGELFF. Written as DNA, the CDR3 is TGTGCCAGCAGCCCAATTAGAAACGGGGAGCTGTTTTTT.

The chain employs TRBV27 and TRBJ2-7; D not certain. V lost 6 bases and J lost 0, with 9 bases in between. The V gene's germline CDR1 is MNHEY and CDR2 SMNVEV (reference sequence). The CDR3 is made up of 13 amino acids. CDR3 coding DNA: TGTGCCAGCAGCCTGGTGGCCTCCTACGAGCAGTACTTC. Protein sequence: CASSLVASYEQYF.

V usage is TRBV30 and J usage is TRBJ2-7; D remains unclear. V lost 2 bases and J 0 bases, leaving 11 bases between the germline ends. This CDR3 has 14 amino acids. Germline CDR1 is GTSNPN and CDR2 is SVGIG (reference sequence). CDR3 residues: CAWSTDLSSYEQYF. The DNA of the CDR3 is TGTGCCTGGAGTACGGATCTGAGCTCCTACGAGCAGTACTTC. The complete variable domain, with remaining parts taken from reference TRBV30 and TRBJ2-7, reads SQTIHQWPATLVQPVGSPLSLECTVEGTSNPNLYWYRQAAGRGLQLLFYSVGIGQISSEVPQNLSASRPQDRQFILSSKKLLLSDSGFYLCAWSTDLSSYEQYFGPGTRLTVT.

This chain links TRBV18 with TRBJ1-4, with 7 nucleotides matching TRBD1. The CDR3 sequence is 17 residues long. In germline, CDR1 is KGHSH, CDR2 LQKENI. The V and J ends lost 1 base and 0 bases, in that order; junction bases with no gene match: 5. The CDR3 loop is CASSPQGTDATNEKLFF. DNA of the CDR3: TGTGCCAGCTCACCACAAGGGACAGATGCAACTAATGAAAAACTGTTTTTT.

This clone was picked up a small number of times. The chain couples TRBV5-4 to TRBJ2-2; D remains ambiguous. The CDR3 has 14 residues. Trimming removed 3 bases at V and 0 bases at J, with 6 bases between. Germline V lookup: CDR1 SGHNT, CDR2 YYREEE (reference sequence). CDR3 residues: CASSYGPNTGELFF. For the CDR3, the DNA is TGTGCCAGCAGCTACGGGCCGAACACCGGGGAGCTGTTTTTT.

This chain joins TRBV5-6 and TRBJ2-7; the D call may be TRBD1 or TRBD2 (5 bases each). The V gene's germline CDR1 is SGHDT and CDR2 YYEEEE. CDR3 length: 14 amino acids. V shed 7 bases and J shed 2 bases, with 16 bases lying between them. Here the CDR3 reads CASRGRDGAYEQYF. In DNA, the CDR3 is TGTGCCAGCCGTGGTAGGGACGGAGCCTACGAGCAGTACTTC.

CDR3 bases: TGTGCCAGTAGTCTGTCTGTGTGGCCCCAGCATTTT. Amino acid sequence: CASSLSVWPQHF. V and J are TRBV19 and TRBJ1-5; D is ambiguous. Germline V CDR1 and CDR2: LNHDA, SQIVND (reference sequence). The CDR3 contains 12 residues. Trimming cost V 5 bases and J 9 bases, with 11 bases left between them.

The genes are TRBV11-3 and TRBJ2-2; D ambiguous. CDR1 is SGHNT, CDR2 YENEEA, per germline. V shed 1 base and J shed 4 bases, with 7 bases lying between them. This CDR3 has 14 amino acids. CDR3 in amino acids: CASSLGPTTGELFF. The CDR3 DNA sequence: TGTGCCAGCAGCTTAGGACCTACCACCGGGGAGCTGTTTTTT. Looking up the rest from reference TRBV11-3 and TRBJ2-2 gives the full variable domain: EAGVVQSPRYKIIEKKQPVAFWCNPISGHNTLYWYLQNLGQGPELLIRYENEEAVDDSQLPKDRFSAERLKGVDSTLKIQPAELGDSAVYLCASSLGPTTGELFFGEGSRLTVL.